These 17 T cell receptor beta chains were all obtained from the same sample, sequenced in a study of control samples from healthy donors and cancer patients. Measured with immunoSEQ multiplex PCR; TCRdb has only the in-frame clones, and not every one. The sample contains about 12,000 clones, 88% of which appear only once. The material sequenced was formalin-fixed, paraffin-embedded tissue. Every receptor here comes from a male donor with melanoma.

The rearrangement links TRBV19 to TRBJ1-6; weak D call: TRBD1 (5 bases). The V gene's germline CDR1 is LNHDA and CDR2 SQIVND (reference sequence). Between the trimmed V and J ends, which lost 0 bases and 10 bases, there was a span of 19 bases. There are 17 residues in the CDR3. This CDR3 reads CASSIDPAGTFGSPLHF. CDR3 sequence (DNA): TGTGCCAGTAGTATAGATCCCGCAGGGACCTTTGGATCACCCCTCCACTTT.

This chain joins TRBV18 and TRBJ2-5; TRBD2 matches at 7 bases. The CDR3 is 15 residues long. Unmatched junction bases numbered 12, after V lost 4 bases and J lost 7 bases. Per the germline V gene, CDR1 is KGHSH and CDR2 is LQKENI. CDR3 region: CASSQTVAGDGTQYF. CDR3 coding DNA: TGTGCCAGCTCACAAACGGTCGCGGGGGACGGGACCCAGTACTTC. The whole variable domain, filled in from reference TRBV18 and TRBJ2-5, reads NAGVMQNPRHLVRRRGQEARLRCSPMKGHSHVYWYRQLPEEGLKFMVYLQKENIIDESGMPKERFSAEFPKEGPSILRIQQVVRGDSAAYFCASSQTVAGDGTQYFGPGTRLLVL.

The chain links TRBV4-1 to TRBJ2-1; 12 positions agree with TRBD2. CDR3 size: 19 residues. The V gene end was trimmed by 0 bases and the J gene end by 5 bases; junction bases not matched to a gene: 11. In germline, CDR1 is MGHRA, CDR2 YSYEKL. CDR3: CASSQDLAGGPMRDNEQFF. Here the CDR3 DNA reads TGCGCCAGCAGCCAAGATCTAGCGGGAGGGCCAATGAGGGACAATGAGCAGTTCTTC.

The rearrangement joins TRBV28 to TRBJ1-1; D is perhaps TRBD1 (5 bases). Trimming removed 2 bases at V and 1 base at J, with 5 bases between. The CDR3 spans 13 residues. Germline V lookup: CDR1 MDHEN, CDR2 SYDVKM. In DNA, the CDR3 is TGTGCCAGCAGTTTAACAGGGAACACTGAAGCTTTCTTT. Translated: CASSLTGNTEAFF.

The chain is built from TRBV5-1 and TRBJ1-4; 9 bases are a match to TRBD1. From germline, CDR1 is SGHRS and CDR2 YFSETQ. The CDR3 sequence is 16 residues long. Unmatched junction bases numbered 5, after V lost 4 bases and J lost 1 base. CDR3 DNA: TGCGCCAGCAGCCCGGGACAGGGTTTAACTAATGAAAAACTGTTTTTT. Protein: CASSPGQGLTNEKLFF.

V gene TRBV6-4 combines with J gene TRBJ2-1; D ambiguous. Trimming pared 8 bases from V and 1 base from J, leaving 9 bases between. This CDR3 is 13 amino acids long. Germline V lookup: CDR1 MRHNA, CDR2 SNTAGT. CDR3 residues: CASASESYNEQFF. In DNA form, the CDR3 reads TGTGCCAGCGCGTCGGAATCCTACAATGAGCAGTTCTTC.

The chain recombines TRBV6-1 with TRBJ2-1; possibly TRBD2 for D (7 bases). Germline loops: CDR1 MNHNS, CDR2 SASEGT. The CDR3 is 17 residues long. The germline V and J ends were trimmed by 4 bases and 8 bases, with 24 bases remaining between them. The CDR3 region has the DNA TGTGCCAGCAGTGGAGGATCTGGCAGGGGACGGGGGGATGAGCAGTTCTTC. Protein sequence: CASSGGSGRGRGDEQFF.

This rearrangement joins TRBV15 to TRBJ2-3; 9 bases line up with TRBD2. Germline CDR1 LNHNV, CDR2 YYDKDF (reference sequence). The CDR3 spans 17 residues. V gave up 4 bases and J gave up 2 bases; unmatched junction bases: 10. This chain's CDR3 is CATSMAGGGHTTDTQYF. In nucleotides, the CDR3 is TGTGCCACCAGCATGGCGGGAGGGGGACACACCACAGATACGCAGTATTTT.

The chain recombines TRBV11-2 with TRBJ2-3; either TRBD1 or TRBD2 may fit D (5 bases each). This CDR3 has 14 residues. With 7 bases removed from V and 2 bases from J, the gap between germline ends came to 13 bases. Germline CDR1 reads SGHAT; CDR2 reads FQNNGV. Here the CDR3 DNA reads TGTGCCAGCAACCCGGGGCGGTACACAGATACGCAGTATTTT. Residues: CASNPGRYTDTQYF.

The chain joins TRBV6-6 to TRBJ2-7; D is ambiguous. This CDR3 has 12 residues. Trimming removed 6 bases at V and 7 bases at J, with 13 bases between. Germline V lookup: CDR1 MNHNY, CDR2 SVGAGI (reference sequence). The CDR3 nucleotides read TGTGCCAGCAGGACAATGGGGTCGGAGCAGTACTTC. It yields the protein CASRTMGSEQYF.

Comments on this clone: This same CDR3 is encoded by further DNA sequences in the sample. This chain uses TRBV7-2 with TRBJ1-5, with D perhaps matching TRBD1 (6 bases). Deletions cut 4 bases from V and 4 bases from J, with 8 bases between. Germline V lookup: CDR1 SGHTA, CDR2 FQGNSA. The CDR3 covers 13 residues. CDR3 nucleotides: TGTGCCAGCAGCTCCACAGGGAATCAGCCCCAGCATTTT. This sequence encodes CASSSTGNQPQHF. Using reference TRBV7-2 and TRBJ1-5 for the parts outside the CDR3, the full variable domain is GAGVSQSPSNKVTEKGKDVELRCDPISGHTALYWYRQSLGQGLEFLIYFQGNSAPDKSGLPSDRFSAERTGGSVSTLTIQRTQQEDSAVYLCASSSTGNQPQHFGDGTRLSIL.

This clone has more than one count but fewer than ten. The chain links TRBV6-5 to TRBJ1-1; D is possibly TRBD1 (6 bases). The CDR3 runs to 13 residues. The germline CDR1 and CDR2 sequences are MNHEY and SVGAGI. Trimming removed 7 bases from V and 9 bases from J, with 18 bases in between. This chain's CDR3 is CASTVTGGNKAFF. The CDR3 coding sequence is TGTGCCAGCACCGTGACAGGCGGGAATAAAGCTTTCTTT.

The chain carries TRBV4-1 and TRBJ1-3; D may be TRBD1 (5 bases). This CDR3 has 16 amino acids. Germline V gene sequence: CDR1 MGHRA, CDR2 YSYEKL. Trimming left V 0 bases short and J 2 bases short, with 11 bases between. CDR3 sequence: CASSQDSGTTGNTIYF. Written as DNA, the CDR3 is TGCGCCAGCAGCCAAGACTCCGGGACTACTGGAAACACCATATATTTT.

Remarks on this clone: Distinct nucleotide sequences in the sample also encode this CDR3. The CDR3 DNA reads as TGTGCCAGCATCCCCGTTGGGGGTTTGGAGTCGACGCAGTATTTT. Translating it yields CASIPVGGLESTQYF. The V and J genes are TRBV6-2 or TRBV6-3 and TRBJ2-3; D tentatively fits TRBD1 or TRBD2 (5 bases each). CDR3 length equals 15 residues. The germline V gene has CDR1 MNHEY and CDR2 SVGEGT. The ends were cut back, 7 bases at V and 9 bases at J, with 23 bases in the middle.

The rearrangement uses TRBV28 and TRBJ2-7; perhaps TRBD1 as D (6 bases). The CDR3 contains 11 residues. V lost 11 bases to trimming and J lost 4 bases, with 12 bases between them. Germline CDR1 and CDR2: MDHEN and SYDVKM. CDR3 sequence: CASSRGYEQYF. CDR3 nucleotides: TGTGCCTCGTCGAGGGGGTACGAGCAGTACTTC.

CDR3 nucleotides: TGTGCCAGCAGTTTATATCCATCGACAGGGTCGACCGAAAATGAAAAACTGTTTTTT. Amino acids: CASSLYPSTGSTENEKLFF. This rearrangement joins TRBV27 to TRBJ1-4, with 7 bases aligning to TRBD1. With 1 base clipped from V and 5 bases from J, the junction kept 16 bases outside the gene matches. The CDR3 covers 19 residues. CDR1 and CDR2 from the germline V gene are MNHEY and SMNVEV (reference sequence).

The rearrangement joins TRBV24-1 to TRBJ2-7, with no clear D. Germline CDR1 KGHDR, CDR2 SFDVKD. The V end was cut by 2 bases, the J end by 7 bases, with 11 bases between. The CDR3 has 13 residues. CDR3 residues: CATSDSRSREQYF. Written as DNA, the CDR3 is TGTGCCACCAGTGATTCAAGGTCGAGGGAGCAGTACTTC.